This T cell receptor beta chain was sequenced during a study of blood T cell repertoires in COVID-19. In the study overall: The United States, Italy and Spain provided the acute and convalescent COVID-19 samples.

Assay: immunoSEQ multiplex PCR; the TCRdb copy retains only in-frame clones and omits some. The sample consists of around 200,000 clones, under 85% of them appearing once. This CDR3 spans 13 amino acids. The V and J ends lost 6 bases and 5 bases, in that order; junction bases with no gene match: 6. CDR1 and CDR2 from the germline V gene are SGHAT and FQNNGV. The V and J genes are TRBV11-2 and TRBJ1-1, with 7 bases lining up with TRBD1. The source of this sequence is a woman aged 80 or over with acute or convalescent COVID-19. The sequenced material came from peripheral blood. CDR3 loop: CASSQQGTTEAFF. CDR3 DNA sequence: TGTGCCAGCAGTCAACAGGGGACGACTGAAGCTTTCTTT. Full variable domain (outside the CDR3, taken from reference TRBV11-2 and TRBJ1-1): EAGVAQSPRYKIIEKRQSVAFWCNPISGHATLYWYQQILGQGPKLLIQFQNNGVVDDSQLPKDRFSAERLKGVDSTLKIQPAKLEDSAVYLCASSQQGTTEAFFGQGTRLTVV.